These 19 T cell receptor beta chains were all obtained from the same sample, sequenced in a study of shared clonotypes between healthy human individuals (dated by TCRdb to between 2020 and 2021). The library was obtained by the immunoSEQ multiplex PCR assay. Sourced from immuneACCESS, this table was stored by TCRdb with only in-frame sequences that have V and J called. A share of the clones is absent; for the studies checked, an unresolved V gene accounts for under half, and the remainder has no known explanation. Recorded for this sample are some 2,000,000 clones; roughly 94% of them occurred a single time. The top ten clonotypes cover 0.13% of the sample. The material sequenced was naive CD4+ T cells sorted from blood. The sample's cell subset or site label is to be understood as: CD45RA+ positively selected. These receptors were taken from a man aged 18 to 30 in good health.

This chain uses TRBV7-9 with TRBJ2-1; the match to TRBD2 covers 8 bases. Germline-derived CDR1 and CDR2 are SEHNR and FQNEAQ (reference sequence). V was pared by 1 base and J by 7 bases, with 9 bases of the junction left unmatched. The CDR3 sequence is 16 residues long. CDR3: CASSLEVRGGINEQFF. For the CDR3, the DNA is TGTGCCAGCAGCTTAGAGGTCCGGGGGGGCATTAATGAGCAGTTCTTC.

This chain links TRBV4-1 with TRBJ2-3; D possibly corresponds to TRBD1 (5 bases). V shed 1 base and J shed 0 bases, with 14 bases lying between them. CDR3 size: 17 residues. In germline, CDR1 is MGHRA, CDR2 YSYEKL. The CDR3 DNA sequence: TGCGCCAGCAGCCAAGCGATCAGGGAAACAAGCACAGATACGCAGTATTTT. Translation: CASSQAIRETSTDTQYF.

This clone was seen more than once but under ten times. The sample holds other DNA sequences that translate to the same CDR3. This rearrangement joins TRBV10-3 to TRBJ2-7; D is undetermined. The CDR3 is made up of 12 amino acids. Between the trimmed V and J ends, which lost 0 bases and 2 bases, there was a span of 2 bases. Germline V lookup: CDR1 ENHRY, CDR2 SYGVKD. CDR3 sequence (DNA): TGTGCCATCAGTGAGTCGGCCTACGAGCAGTACTTC. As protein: CAISESAYEQYF.

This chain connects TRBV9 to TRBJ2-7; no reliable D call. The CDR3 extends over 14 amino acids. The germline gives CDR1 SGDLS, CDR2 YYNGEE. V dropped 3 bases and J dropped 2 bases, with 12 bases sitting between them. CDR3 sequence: CASSATDGPYEQYF. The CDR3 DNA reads TGTGCCAGCAGCGCGACCGACGGCCCCTACGAGCAGTACTTC.

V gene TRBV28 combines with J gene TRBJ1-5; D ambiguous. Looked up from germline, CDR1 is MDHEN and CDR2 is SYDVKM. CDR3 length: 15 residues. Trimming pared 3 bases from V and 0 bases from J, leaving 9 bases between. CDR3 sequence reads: CASSLGSLSNQPQHF. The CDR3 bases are TGTGCCAGCAGTTTGGGGAGTCTTAGCAATCAGCCCCAGCATTTT. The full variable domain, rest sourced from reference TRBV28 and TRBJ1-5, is DVKVTQSSRYLVKRTGEKVFLECVQDMDHENMFWYRQDPGLGLRLIYFSYDVKMKEKGDIPEGYSVSREKKERFSLILESASTNQTSMYLCASSLGSLSNQPQHFGDGTRLSIL.

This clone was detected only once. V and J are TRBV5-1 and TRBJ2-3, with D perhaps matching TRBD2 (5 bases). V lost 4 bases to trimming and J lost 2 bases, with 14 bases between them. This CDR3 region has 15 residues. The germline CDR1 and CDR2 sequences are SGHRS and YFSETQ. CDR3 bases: TGCGCCAGCAGCGCAAAAGGAGGTTACACAGATACGCAGTATTTT. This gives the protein CASSAKGGYTDTQYF.

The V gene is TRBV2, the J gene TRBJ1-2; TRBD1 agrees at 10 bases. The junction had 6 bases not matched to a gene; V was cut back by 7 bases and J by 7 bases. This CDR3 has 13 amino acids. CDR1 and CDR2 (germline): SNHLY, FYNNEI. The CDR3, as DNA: TGTGCCAGCAAGGGACAGGGGTGGAGTGGCTACACCTTC. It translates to CASKGQGWSGYTF.

DNA of the CDR3: TGCGCCAGCAGCTCCCCGGACAAACCATTCTACGAGCAGTACTTC. Translated: CASSSPDKPFYEQYF. This rearrangement joins TRBV5-1 to TRBJ2-7; TRBD1 might be the D (5 bases). CDR3 length: 15 residues. The germline CDR1 and CDR2 sequences are SGHRS and YFSETQ. V lost 3 bases to trimming and J lost 3 bases, with 16 bases between them.

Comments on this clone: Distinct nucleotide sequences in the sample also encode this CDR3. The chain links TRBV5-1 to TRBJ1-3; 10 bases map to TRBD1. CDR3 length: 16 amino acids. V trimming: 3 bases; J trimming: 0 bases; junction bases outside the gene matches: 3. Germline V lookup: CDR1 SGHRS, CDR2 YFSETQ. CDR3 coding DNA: TGCGCCAGCAGCTCGGGACAGGGGTTCTCTGGAAACACCATATATTTT. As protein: CASSSGQGFSGNTIYF.

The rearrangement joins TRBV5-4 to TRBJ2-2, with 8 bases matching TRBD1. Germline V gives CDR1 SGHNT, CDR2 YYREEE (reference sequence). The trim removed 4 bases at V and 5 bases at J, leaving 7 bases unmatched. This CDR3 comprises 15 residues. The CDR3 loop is CASSLTGAGTGELFF. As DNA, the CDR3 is TGTGCCAGCAGCCTGACAGGGGCTGGGACCGGGGAGCTGTTTTTT.

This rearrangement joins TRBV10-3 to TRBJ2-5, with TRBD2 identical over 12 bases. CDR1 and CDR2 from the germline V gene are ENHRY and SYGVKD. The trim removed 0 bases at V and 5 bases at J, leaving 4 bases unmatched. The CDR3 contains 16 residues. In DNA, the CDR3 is TGTGCCATCAGTGAGTCGGGGACTAGCGGGTCGGAGACCCAGTACTTC. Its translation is CAISESGTSGSETQYF.

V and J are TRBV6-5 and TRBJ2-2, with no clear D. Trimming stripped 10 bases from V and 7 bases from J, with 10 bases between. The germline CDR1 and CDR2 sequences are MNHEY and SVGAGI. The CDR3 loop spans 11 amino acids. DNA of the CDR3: TGTGCCACAAAAAACGGCGGGGAGCTGTTTTTT. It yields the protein CATKNGGELFF.

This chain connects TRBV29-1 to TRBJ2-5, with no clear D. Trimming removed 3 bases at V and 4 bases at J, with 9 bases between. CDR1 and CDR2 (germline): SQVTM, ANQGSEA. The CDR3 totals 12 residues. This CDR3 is CSVDWVGETQYF. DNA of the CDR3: TGCAGCGTTGACTGGGTGGGAGAGACCCAGTACTTC. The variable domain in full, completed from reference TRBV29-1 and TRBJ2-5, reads SAVISQKPSRDICQRGTSLTIQCQVDSQVTMMFWYRQQPGQSLTLIATANQGSEATYESGFVIDKFPISRPNLTFSTLTVSNMSPEDSSIYLCSVDWVGETQYFGPGTRLLVL.

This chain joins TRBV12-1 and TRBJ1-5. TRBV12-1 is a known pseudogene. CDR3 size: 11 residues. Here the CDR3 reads CASSDRGGKHF. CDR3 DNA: TGTGCCAGCAGCGACCGGGGGGGGAAGCATTTT.

CDR3 in DNA: TGTGCCAGTAGGAGTCTGACAGGGGAGGACACTGAAGCTTTCTTT. This translates into CASRSLTGEDTEAFF. The chain couples TRBV19 to TRBJ1-1; 8 bases are shared with TRBD1. The germline gives CDR1 LNHDA, CDR2 SQIVND (reference sequence). J lost 3 bases, V lost 6 bases, and 9 bases had no gene match. This CDR3 spans 15 amino acids. Together with reference TRBV19 and TRBJ1-1, the CDR3 gives the full variable domain: DGGITQSPKYLFRKEGQNVTLSCEQNLNHDAMYWYRQDPGQGLRLIYYSQIVNDFQKGDIAEGYSVSREKKESFPLTVTSAQKNPTAFYLCASRSLTGEDTEAFFGQGTRLTVV.

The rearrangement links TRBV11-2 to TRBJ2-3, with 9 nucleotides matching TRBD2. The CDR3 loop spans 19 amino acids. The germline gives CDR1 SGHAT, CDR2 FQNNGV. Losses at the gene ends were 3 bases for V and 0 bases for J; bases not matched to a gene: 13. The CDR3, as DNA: TGTGCCAGCAGCTTTGGACGGGTAGCGGGGGACCCTAGCACAGATACGCAGTATTTT. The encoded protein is CASSFGRVAGDPSTDTQYF. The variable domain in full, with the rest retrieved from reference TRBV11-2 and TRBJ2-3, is EAGVAQSPRYKIIEKRQSVAFWCNPISGHATLYWYQQILGQGPKLLIQFQNNGVVDDSQLPKDRFSAERLKGVDSTLKIQPAKLEDSAVYLCASSFGRVAGDPSTDTQYFGPGTRLTVL.

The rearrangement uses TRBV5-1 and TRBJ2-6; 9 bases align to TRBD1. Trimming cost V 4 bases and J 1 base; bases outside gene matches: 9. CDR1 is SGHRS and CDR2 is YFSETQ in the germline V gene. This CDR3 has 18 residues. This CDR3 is CASSPGQGKGSGANVLTF. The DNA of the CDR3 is TGCGCCAGCAGCCCCGGACAGGGGAAAGGTTCTGGGGCCAACGTCCTGACTTTC.

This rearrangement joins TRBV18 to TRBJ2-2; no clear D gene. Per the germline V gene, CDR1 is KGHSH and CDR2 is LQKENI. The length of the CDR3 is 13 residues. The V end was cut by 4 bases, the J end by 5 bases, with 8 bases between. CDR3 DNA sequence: TGTGCCAGCTCACGTAAGGAAACCGGGGAGCTGTTTTTT. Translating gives CASSRKETGELFF.

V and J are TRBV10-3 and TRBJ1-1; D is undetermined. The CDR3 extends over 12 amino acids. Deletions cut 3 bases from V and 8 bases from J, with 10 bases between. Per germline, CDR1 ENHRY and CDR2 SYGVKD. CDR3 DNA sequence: TGTGCCATCAGTGACGGGAAGTTAGAAGCTTTCTTT. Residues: CAISDGKLEAFF.